Shown below are 27 T cell receptor beta chains from a single sample sequenced in a study of cytomegalovirus exposure and HLA in healthy donors. PCR employed 60 Vbeta and 13 Jbeta primers. Clones were sequenced by immunoSEQ multiplex PCR, and TCRdb holds only the in-frame ones, with some missing. The sample table includes under 90,000 clones. Sequencing was done on a sample of PBMCs. The receptors here all came from a female donor in good health and CMV-seropositive.

J is TRBJ1-5 and V is TRBV15; the D gene is possibly TRBD1 (6 bases). Germline V CDR1 and CDR2: LNHNV, YYDKDF (reference sequence). Trimming took 6 bases from V and 1 from J, leaving 13 bases between them. This CDR3 comprises 15 residues. CDR3 nucleotides: TGTGCCACCAGTATTGGGGGGGCCAGCAATCAGCCCCAGCATTTT. The encoded protein is CATSIGGASNQPQHF.

The chain couples TRBV2 to TRBJ2-1; 7 positions agree with TRBD2. The germline V gene has CDR1 SNHLY and CDR2 FYNNEI. This CDR3 has 15 amino acids. J was trimmed by 3 bases and V by 6 bases; bases with no gene match: 8. The CDR3 DNA sequence: TGTGCCAGCAGACCCCTCGCGGGGGACTACAATGAGCAGTTCTTC. This gives the protein CASRPLAGDYNEQFF.

V usage is TRBV9 and J usage is TRBJ2-2; 9 bases are a match to TRBD1. Germline assignment: CDR1 SGDLS and CDR2 YYNGEE. The CDR3 runs 15 residues. V was clipped by 4 bases and J by 7 bases; unmatched bases: 8. CDR3 bases: TGTGCCAGCAGCTTAACAGGGGGCAAGAACGGGGAGCTGTTTTTT. Protein product: CASSLTGGKNGELFF. Based on the CDR3 plus reference TRBV9 and TRBJ2-2, the full variable domain is DSGVTQTPKHLITATGQRVTLRCSPRSGDLSVYWYQQSLDQGLQFLIQYYNGEERAKGNILERFSAQQFPDLHSELNLSSLELGDSALYFCASSLTGGKNGELFFGEGSRLTVL.

This chain connects TRBV7-2 to TRBJ2-7, with 8 bases aligning to TRBD2. V dropped 5 bases and J dropped 3; count of bases not matched to a gene: 9. Germline CDR1 is SGHTA and CDR2 is FQGNSA. The CDR3 has 15 amino acids. CDR3 loop: CASSPSAGVNYEQYF. CDR3 coding DNA: TGTGCCAGCAGCCCCTCAGCGGGAGTGAACTACGAGCAGTACTTC.

The V gene is TRBV7-9, the J gene TRBJ2-3; D perhaps matches TRBD2 (5 bases). V lost 4 bases and J 3 bases, leaving 20 bases between the germline ends. CDR3 length equals 17 residues. Germline V lookup: CDR1 SEHNR, CDR2 FQNEAQ (reference sequence). The CDR3 protein is CASSSFLISVGTDTQYF. The CDR3, as DNA: TGTGCCAGCAGCTCTTTCTTGATTAGCGTGGGGACAGATACGCAGTATTTT.

The chain employs TRBV6-1 and TRBJ2-7; TRBD2 matches 8 bases. The CDR3 has 14 residues. Trimming cost V 5 bases and J 2 bases; bases outside gene matches: 5. From germline, CDR1 is MNHNS and CDR2 SASEGT. The CDR3 spells CASSRAGETYEQYF. The DNA for the CDR3 is TGTGCCAGCAGTAGAGCGGGGGAGACCTACGAGCAGTACTTC.

The J gene is TRBJ2-3, the V gene TRBV4-3; 7 nucleotides align to TRBD2. After removal of 0 bases from V and 2 bases from J, the junction contained 8 bases not matched to a gene. This CDR3 spans 17 amino acids. Germline V gives CDR1 LGHNA, CDR2 YSLEER. The CDR3 here is CASSQDGKRGSTDTQYF. The CDR3 region has the DNA TGCGCCAGCAGCCAAGATGGGAAGCGGGGATCCACAGATACGCAGTATTTT.

The V gene is TRBV5-1, the J gene TRBJ1-6, with a possible D match to TRBD1 (6 bases). Germline V gene data show CDR1 as SGHRS and CDR2 as YFSETQ. Trimming cost V 5 bases and J 9 bases, with 18 bases left between them. The CDR3 is 15 residues long. DNA for the CDR3: TGCGCCAGCAGGGTGAGGGCAGGGGATAGTTCACCCCTCCACTTT. Translating gives CASRVRAGDSSPLHF.

J is TRBJ1-1 and V is TRBV2; a weak D match, TRBD1 (5 bases). Trimming removed 5 bases from V and 7 bases from J, with 14 bases in between. The CDR3 contains 13 residues. Looked up from germline, CDR1 is SNHLY and CDR2 is FYNNEI. This CDR3 is CASSQDSLDEAFF. In DNA form, the CDR3 reads TGTGCCAGCAGTCAAGACAGCCTCGATGAAGCTTTCTTT.

The J gene is TRBJ2-2, the V gene TRBV9; no reliable D call. Germline V gene lookup returns CDR1 SGDLS and CDR2 YYNGEE. This CDR3 has 16 amino acids. Trimming removed 0 bases from V and 3 bases from J, with 12 bases in between. CDR3 region: CASSVAVETYTGELFF. As DNA, the CDR3 is TGTGCCAGCAGCGTAGCAGTGGAGACCTACACCGGGGAGCTGTTTTTT.

The chain carries TRBV23-1 and TRBJ2-1; D is undetermined. TRBV23-1 is assigned to the ORF class and has an uncertain function. This CDR3 has 11 residues. The V gene lost 4 bases and the J gene lost 6 bases, with 4 bases spanning the gap. The CDR3 region is CASSPFNEQFF. The CDR3 DNA is TGCGCCAGCAGTCCATTCAATGAGCAGTTCTTC.

The V call is TRBV29-1, the J call TRBJ2-2, with unresolved D. Trimming took 5 bases from V and 6 from J, leaving 4 bases between them. The CDR3 sequence is 10 residues long. CDR1 is SQVTM and CDR2 is ANQGSEA in the germline V gene. CDR3: CSVLAGELFF. CDR3 nucleotides: TGCAGCGTTTTAGCCGGGGAGCTGTTTTTT.

V usage is TRBV4-1 and J usage is TRBJ2-2; 9 bases match TRBD2. Germline lookup yields CDR1 MGHRA and CDR2 YSYEKL. The CDR3 has 19 residues. V was clipped by 1 base and J by 1 base; unmatched bases: 10. CDR3 coding DNA: TGCGCCAGCAGCCAAGTGGTAGTTAGCGGGGGAGAGAACACCGGGGAGCTGTTTTTT. Protein: CASSQVVVSGGENTGELFF.

The V and J genes are TRBV10-2 and TRBJ2-1; TRBD1 might be the D (6 bases). Trimming pared 3 bases from V and 9 bases from J, leaving 21 bases between. Germline values: CDR1 WSHSY, CDR2 SAAADI. CDR3 length: 16 amino acids. CDR3 DNA sequence: TGCGCCAGCAGTGAACACACAGGGTTCCAACGGAGTGAGCAGTTCTTC. It translates to CASSEHTGFQRSEQFF.

This chain joins TRBV19 and TRBJ1-1; 7 nucleotides agree with TRBD1. The CDR3 has 15 residues. The germline gives CDR1 LNHDA, CDR2 SQIVND (reference sequence). V trimming: 7 bases; J trimming: 2 bases; junction bases outside the gene matches: 10. Here the CDR3 reads CASKQQGFPNTEAFF. The CDR3 DNA sequence: TGTGCCAGTAAGCAACAGGGGTTCCCCAACACTGAAGCTTTCTTT. Full variable domain (rest looked up from reference TRBV19 and TRBJ1-1): DGGITQSPKYLFRKEGQNVTLSCEQNLNHDAMYWYRQDPGQGLRLIYYSQIVNDFQKGDIAEGYSVSREKKESFPLTVTSAQKNPTAFYLCASKQQGFPNTEAFFGQGTRLTVV.

The chain has TRBV5-1 and TRBJ2-3; 7 nucleotides align to TRBD2. V lost 2 bases, J lost 2 bases, and 5 bases stayed unmatched. The length of the CDR3 is 15 residues. Germline CDR1 reads SGHRS; CDR2 reads YFSETQ. CDR3 nucleotides: TGCGCCAGCAGCTTACGGGGGGTCTTCACAGATACGCAGTATTTT. Protein sequence: CASSLRGVFTDTQYF.

The genes are TRBV7-2 and TRBJ2-3, with D tentatively TRBD2 (6 bases). This CDR3 is built from 14 residues. Germline V lookup: CDR1 SGHTA, CDR2 FQGNSA. The V gene lost 2 bases and the J gene lost 7 bases, with 13 bases spanning the gap. This CDR3 reads CASSLRDSRNTQYF. CDR3 nucleotides: TGTGCCAGCAGCTTAAGGGACTCCCGGAATACGCAGTATTTT.

This rearrangement joins TRBV6-5 to TRBJ2-1; D unclear. The CDR3 is made up of 15 amino acids. The ends were cut back, 5 bases at V and 0 bases at J, with 11 bases in the middle. Germline V lookup: CDR1 MNHEY, CDR2 SVGAGI. CDR3 coding DNA: TGTGCCAGCAGTAGCGACGGGTTCTCCTACAATGAGCAGTTCTTC. Protein sequence: CASSSDGFSYNEQFF.

V gene TRBV10-3 combines with J gene TRBJ2-5; 7 bases agree with TRBD2. This CDR3 is built from 15 residues. Looked up from germline, CDR1 is ENHRY and CDR2 is SYGVKD. The junction had 8 bases not matched to a gene; V was cut back by 3 bases and J by 4 bases. The CDR3 sequence is CAISDRTRGGETQYF. Written as DNA, the CDR3 is TGTGCCATCAGTGATAGGACTAGAGGCGGAGAGACCCAGTACTTC.

The gene calls are TRBV15 and TRBJ2-5, with D uncertain. The assigned J gene may be wrong: the sequence end matches TRBJ2-7 better. The CDR3 length is 15 residues. The germline V gene has CDR1 LNHNV and CDR2 YYDKDF (reference sequence). The CDR3 DNA follows: TGTGCCACCAGCAGAGATCCCCCGTCTGCCTACGAGCAGTACTTC. Amino acid sequence: CATSRDPPSAYEQYF.

The chain joins TRBV2 to TRBJ2-1; 14 nucleotides align to TRBD2. Germline loops: CDR1 SNHLY, CDR2 FYNNEI. The CDR3 contains 13 residues. Trimming at V came to 10 bases and at J to 7 bases, leaving 3 bases not matched to a gene. This chain's CDR3 is CATRTSGRNEQFF. CDR3 DNA sequence: TGTGCCACCAGGACTAGCGGGAGGAATGAGCAGTTCTTC.

J is TRBJ2-7 and V is TRBV18, with 10 positions matching TRBD1. This CDR3 has 16 amino acids. Trimming cost V 3 bases and J 5 bases; bases outside gene matches: 10. CDR1 is KGHSH and CDR2 is LQKENI in the germline V gene. In nucleotides, the CDR3 is TGTGCCAGCTCACCGGCATTCCAGACAGGGGGCGACGAGCAGTACTTC. Its translation is CASSPAFQTGGDEQYF. Together with reference TRBV18 and TRBJ2-7, the CDR3 gives the full variable domain: NAGVMQNPRHLVRRRGQEARLRCSPMKGHSHVYWYRQLPEEGLKFMVYLQKENIIDESGMPKERFSAEFPKEGPSILRIQQVVRGDSAAYFCASSPAFQTGGDEQYFGPGTRLTVT.

The J gene is TRBJ1-5, the V gene TRBV5-1, with a weak D call TRBD1 (5 bases). V lost 3 bases, J lost 0 bases, and 10 bases lay in between. The length of the CDR3 is 15 residues. Germline CDR1 reads SGHRS; CDR2 reads YFSETQ. CDR3 nucleotide sequence: TGCGCCAGCAGCTGGTCCGGGGGTAGCAATCAGCCCCAGCATTTT. It codes for CASSWSGGSNQPQHF.

V is TRBV14 and J is TRBJ1-6; 8 nucleotides align to TRBD1. The CDR3 is 14 residues long. Germline CDR1 is SGHDN and CDR2 is FVKESK. V gave up 7 bases and J gave up 7 bases; unmatched junction bases: 6. This chain's CDR3 is CASKNAGGNSPLHF. The CDR3 DNA sequence: TGTGCCAGCAAAAACGCAGGGGGCAATTCACCCCTCCACTTT.

Worth noting for this clone: One junction end disagrees with the germline gene, perhaps due to a read error. The chain employs TRBV5-1 and TRBJ2-2; D ambiguous. CDR3 length: 12 amino acids. Germline V gene lookup returns CDR1 SGHRS and CDR2 YFSETQ. CDR3 residues: CASSLNIGELFF. The CDR3 bases are TGCGCCAGCAGCTTAAACATCGGGGAGCTGTTTTTT.

The gene calls are TRBV19 and TRBJ1-3, with D unclear. This CDR3 is 12 amino acids long. The germline gives CDR1 LNHDA, CDR2 SQIVND (reference sequence). V lost 3 bases and J 8 bases, leaving 8 bases between the germline ends. In DNA form, the CDR3 reads TGTGCCAGTAGTATCCCTGGGCACACCATATATTTT. Translation: CASSIPGHTIYF.

V is TRBV5-1 and J is TRBJ2-3, with a possible D match to TRBD1 (6 bases). The CDR3 is 14 amino acids. The V end lost 4 bases, the J end lost 0 bases, and 9 bases lay between the germline ends. CDR1 and CDR2 (germline): SGHRS, YFSETQ. Here the CDR3 DNA reads TGCGCCAGCAGCGAGGGGGTGAGCACAGATACGCAGTATTTT. Translation gives CASSEGVSTDTQYF. Full variable domain (rest looked up from reference TRBV5-1 and TRBJ2-3): KAGVTQTPRYLIKTRGQQVTLSCSPISGHRSVSWYQQTPGQGLQFLFEYFSETQRNKGNFPGRFSGRQFSNSRSEMNVSTLELGDSALYLCASSEGVSTDTQYFGPGTRLTVL.